This T cell receptor beta chain was recorded in a study of PD-1 blockade in mismatch repair-deficient tumors (dated by TCRdb to 2015 to 2018). Turning to the overall study: Between September 2013 and 2016, the trial enrolled fewer than 95 consecutive patients with approximately twelve mismatch repair-deficient cancer types, every one of whom had been previously treated and was progressing. Tumor-associated T cell clones in the peripheral blood of patients responding to PD-1 blockade were tracked using deep sequencing of TCR CDR3 regions.

The method behind the library was the immunoSEQ multiplex PCR assay. The paper's processing steps were these. A clone was classified as neoantigen-specific if the clone expanded significantly in response to the relevant peptide and did not expand significantly in response to any other peptide tested. TCRdb carries this immuneACCESS record with in-frame sequences only. Its versions omit some clonotypes, under half of them owing to an unresolved V gene in the studies checked, with the rest unexplained. For V, J and clone size, that table is used; D and trimming come from the DNA. Counted in this sample were thousands of clones; roughly 88% of them appeared once. The ten largest clonotypes hold approximately 12% of the sample. With respect to this clone: The specificity of this receptor is unknown. Per-base qualities were not stored, and no clone one base away is much larger.

Overall results and qualifications from the work: Clones residing in the tumor, which were often undetectable in blood before treatment, expanded quickly after pembrolizumab and then contracted, generally before radiologic responses. Three of seven peptides elicited clonal expansion, yielding some 140 unique blood TCRs, roughly 7 also found in tumor; all positive peptides derived from frameshift mutations.

The time point label of this sample denotes: approximately 11-day in vitro stimulation with candidate neoantigen peptide 7. For each enrolled patient, mismatch repair deficiency was established using either polymerase chain reaction or immunohistochemistry. TCR sequencing was carried out for a few patients who responded to pembrolizumab therapy. About 7 ELISpot-reactive candidate neoantigen peptides were each used in a roughly 10-day in vitro stimulation before TCR sequencing. A control culture without peptide was run identically and served as baseline for clone fold-change calculations. The phase II trial prospectively tested pembrolizumab PD-1 blockade in advanced mismatch repair-deficient cancers regardless of tissue of origin. Unmatched junction bases come to 5, with V trimmed by 5 bases and J by 1 base. The CDR3 runs 14 residues from the cysteine to the phenylalanine. The entry retains the CDR3 DNA only, 42 bases that are in frame from base 1. Sequences SGHVS (CDR1) and FNYEAQ (CDR2) are obtained from the germline V gene.

The clonotype comes from an adult with mismatch repair-deficient cancer. Recombination connected TRBV7-6 to TRBJ2-7, and TRBD1 matches 7 of the central bases. Sequenced here: cells cultured in vitro, sampled from a patient treated with pembrolizumab. The encoded CDR3 is CASSNPGQSYEQYF. The DNA sequence follows: TGTGCCAGCAGCAATCCGGGACAGTCCTACGAGCAGTACTTC.